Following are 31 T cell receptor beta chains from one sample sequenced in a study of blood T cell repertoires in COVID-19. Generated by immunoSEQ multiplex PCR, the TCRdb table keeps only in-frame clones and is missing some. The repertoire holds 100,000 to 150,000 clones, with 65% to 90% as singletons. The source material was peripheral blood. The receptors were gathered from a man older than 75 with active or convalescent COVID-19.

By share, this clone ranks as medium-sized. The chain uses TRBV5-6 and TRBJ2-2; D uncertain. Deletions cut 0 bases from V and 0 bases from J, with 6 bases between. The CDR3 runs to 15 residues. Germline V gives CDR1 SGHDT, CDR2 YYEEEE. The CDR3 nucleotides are TGTGCCAGCAGCTTGGGCAGCGCGAACACCGGGGAGCTGTTTTTT. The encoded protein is CASSLGSANTGELFF.

CDR3 protein: CASLQGAAMNTEAFF. The CDR3 coding sequence is TGTGCCAGCCTACAGGGGGCGGCGATGAACACTGAAGCTTTCTTT. V usage is TRBV7-9 and J usage is TRBJ1-1; 9 bases are shared with TRBD1. V shed 8 bases, J shed 0 bases, and the junction held 7 bases outside the gene matches. Per germline, CDR1 SEHNR and CDR2 FQNEAQ (reference sequence). The CDR3 extends over 15 amino acids.

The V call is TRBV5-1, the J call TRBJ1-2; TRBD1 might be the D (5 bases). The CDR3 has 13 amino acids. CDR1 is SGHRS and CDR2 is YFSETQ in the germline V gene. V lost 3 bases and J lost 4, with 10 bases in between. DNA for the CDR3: TGCGCCAGCAGCTCTTCAGGGTCCTATGGCTACACCTTC. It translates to CASSSSGSYGYTF.

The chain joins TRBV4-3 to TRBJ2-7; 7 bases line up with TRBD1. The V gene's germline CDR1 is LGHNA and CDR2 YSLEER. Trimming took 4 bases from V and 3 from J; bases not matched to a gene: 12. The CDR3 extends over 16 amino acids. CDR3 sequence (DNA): TGCGCCAGCAGCCTCTACTCCGGGACAGCAGTCTACGAGCAGTACTTC. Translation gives CASSLYSGTAVYEQYF.

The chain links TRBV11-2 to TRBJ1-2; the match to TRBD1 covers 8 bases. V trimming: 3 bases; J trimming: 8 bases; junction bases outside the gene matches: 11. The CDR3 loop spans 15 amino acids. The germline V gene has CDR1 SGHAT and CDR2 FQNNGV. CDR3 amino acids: CASSFVGQGGEGYTF. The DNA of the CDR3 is TGTGCCAGCAGCTTCGTCGGACAGGGAGGGGAAGGCTACACCTTC.

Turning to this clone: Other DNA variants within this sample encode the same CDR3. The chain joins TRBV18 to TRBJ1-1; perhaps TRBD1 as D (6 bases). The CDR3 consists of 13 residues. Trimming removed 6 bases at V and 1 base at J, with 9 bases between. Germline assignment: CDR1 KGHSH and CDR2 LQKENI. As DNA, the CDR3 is TGTGCCAGCTCCTTGGACAGGAACACTGAAGCTTTCTTT. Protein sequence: CASSLDRNTEAFF.

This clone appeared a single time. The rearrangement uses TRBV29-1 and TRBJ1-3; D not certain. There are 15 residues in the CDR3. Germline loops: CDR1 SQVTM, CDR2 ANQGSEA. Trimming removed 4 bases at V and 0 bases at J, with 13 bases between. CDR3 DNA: TGCAGCGTTGTCACCACAAGATTCTCTGGAAACACCATATATTTT. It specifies CSVVTTRFSGNTIYF. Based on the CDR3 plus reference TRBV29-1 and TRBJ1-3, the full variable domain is SAVISQKPSRDICQRGTSLTIQCQVDSQVTMMFWYRQQPGQSLTLIATANQGSEATYESGFVIDKFPISRPNLTFSTLTVSNMSPEDSSIYLCSVVTTRFSGNTIYFGEGSWLTVV.

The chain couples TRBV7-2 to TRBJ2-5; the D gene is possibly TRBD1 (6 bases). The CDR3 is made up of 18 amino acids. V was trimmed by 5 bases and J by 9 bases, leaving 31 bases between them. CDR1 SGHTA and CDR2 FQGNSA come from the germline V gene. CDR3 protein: CASSQETFSGTLEGAQYF. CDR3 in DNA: TGTGCCAGCAGCCAGGAGACGTTCTCAGGGACCCTCGAGGGGGCCCAGTACTTC.

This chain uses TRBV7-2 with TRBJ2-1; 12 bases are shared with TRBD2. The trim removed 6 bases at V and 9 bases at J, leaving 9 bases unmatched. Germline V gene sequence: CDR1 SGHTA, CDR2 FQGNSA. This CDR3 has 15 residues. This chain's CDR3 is CASRSSGGAWTEQFF. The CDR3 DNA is TGTGCCAGCAGATCTAGCGGGGGGGCGTGGACTGAGCAGTTCTTC.

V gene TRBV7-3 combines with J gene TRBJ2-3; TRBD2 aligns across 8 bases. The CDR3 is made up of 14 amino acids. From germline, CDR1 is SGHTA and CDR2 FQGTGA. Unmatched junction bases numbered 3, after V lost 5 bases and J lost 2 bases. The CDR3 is CASSQGLATDTQYF. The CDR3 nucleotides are TGTGCCAGCAGCCAAGGACTAGCCACAGATACGCAGTATTTT. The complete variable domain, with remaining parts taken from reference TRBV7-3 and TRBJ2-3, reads GAGVSQTPSNKVTEKGKYVELRCDPISGHTALYWYRQSLGQGPEFLIYFQGTGAADDSGLPNDRFFAVRPEGSVSTLKIQRTERGDSAVYLCASSQGLATDTQYFGPGTRLTVL.

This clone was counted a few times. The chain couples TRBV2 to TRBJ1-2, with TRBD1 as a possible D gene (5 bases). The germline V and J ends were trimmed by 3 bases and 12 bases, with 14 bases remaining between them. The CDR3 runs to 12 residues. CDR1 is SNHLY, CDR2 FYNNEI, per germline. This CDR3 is CASSDRGELNTF. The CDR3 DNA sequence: TGTGCCAGCAGTGATAGGGGTGAACTGAACACCTTC.

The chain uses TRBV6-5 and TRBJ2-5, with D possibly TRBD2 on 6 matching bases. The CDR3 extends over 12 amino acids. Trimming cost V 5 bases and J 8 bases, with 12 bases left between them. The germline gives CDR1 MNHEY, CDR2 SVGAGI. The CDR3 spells CASSPRLGTQYF. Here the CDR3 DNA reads TGTGCCAGCAGTCCTCGACTAGGTACCCAGTACTTC.

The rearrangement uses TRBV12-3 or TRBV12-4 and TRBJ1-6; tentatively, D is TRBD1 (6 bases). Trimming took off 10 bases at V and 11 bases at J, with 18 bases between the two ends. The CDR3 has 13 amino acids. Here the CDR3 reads CATSPGRGPPLHF. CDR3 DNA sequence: TGTGCCACCTCCCCCGGCAGGGGCCCACCCCTCCACTTT.

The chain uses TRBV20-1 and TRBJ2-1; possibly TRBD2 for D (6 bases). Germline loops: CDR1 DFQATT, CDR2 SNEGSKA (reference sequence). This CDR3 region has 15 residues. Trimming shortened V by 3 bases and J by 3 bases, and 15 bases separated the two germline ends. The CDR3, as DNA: TGCAGTGCTAGTTCGGGACTGATGAACTACAATGAGCAGTTCTTC. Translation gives CSASSGLMNYNEQFF.

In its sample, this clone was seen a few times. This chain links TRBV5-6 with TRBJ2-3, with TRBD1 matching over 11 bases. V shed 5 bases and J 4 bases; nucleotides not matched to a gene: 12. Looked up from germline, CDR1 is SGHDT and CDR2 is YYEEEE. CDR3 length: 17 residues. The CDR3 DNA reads TGTGCCAGCAGGCTTCTCCTTTGGGGACAGGGGGCAGATACGCAGTATTTT. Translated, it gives CASRLLLWGQGADTQYF.

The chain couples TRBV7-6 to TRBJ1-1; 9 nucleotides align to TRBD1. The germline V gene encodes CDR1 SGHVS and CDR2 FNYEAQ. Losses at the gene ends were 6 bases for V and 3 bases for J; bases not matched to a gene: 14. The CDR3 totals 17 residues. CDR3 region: CASRPGTGLLRDTEAFF. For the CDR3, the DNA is TGTGCCAGCAGACCCGGGACAGGGCTTCTCCGGGACACTGAAGCTTTCTTT.

CDR3: CASSRTGQFNYGYTF. CDR3 in DNA: TGTGCCAGCAGCCGAACGGGACAGTTCAACTATGGCTACACCTTC. The chain uses TRBV7-9 and TRBJ1-2; TRBD1 aligns across 7 bases. This CDR3 contains 15 residues. Germline V gene lookup returns CDR1 SEHNR and CDR2 FQNEAQ (reference sequence). Losses at the gene ends were 5 bases for V and 2 bases for J; bases not matched to a gene: 8.

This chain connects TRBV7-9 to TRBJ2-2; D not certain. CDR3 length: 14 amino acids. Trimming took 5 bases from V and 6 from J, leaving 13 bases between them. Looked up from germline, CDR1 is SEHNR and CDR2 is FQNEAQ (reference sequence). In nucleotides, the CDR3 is TGTGCCAGCAGCCGCTCCACTGCGTCCGGGGAGCTGTTTTTT. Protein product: CASSRSTASGELFF.

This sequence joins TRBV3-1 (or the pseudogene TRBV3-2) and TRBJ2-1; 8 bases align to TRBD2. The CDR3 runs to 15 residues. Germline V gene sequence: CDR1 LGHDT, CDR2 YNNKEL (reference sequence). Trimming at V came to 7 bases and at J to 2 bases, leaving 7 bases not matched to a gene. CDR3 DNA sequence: TGTGCCAGCAAAAGAAGCGGGAGTACCTACAATGAGCAGTTCTTC. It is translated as CASKRSGSTYNEQFF.

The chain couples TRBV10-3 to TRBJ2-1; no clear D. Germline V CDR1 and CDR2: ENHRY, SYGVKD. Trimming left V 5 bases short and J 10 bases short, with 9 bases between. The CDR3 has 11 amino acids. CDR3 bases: TGTGCCATCAGTCCCGACGGGGAGCAGTTCTTC. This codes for CAISPDGEQFF.

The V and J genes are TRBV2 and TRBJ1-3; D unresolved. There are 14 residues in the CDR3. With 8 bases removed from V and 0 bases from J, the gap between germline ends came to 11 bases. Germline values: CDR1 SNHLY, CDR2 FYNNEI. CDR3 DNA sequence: TGTGCCAGCTCACAGATTCTCTCTGGAAACACCATATATTTT. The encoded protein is CASSQILSGNTIYF.

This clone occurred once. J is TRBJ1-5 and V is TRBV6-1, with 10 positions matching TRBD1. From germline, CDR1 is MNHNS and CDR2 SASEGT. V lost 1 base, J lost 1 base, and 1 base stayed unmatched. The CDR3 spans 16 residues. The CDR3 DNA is TGTGCCAGCAGTGAAGGACAGGGGGCGAGCAATCAGCCCCAGCATTTT. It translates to CASSEGQGASNQPQHF.

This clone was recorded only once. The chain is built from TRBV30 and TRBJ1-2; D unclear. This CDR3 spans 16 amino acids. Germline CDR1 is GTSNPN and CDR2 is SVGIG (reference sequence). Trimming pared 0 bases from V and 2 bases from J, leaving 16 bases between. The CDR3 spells CAWSVRSGGWNYGYTF. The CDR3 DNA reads TGTGCCTGGAGTGTACGGTCGGGAGGGTGGAACTATGGCTACACCTTC. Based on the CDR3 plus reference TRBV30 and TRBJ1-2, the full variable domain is SQTIHQWPATLVQPVGSPLSLECTVEGTSNPNLYWYRQAAGRGLQLLFYSVGIGQISSEVPQNLSASRPQDRQFILSSKKLLLSDSGFYLCAWSVRSGGWNYGYTFGSGTRLTVV.

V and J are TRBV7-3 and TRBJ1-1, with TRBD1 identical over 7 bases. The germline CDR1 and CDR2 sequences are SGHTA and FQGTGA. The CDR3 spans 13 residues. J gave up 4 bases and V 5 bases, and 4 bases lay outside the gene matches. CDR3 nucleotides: TGTGCCAGCAGCACAAACAGGGGCACTGAAGCTTTCTTT. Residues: CASSTNRGTEAFF. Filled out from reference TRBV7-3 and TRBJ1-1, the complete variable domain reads GAGVSQTPSNKVTEKGKYVELRCDPISGHTALYWYRQSLGQGPEFLIYFQGTGAADDSGLPNDRFFAVRPEGSVSTLKIQRTERGDSAVYLCASSTNRGTEAFFGQGTRLTVV.

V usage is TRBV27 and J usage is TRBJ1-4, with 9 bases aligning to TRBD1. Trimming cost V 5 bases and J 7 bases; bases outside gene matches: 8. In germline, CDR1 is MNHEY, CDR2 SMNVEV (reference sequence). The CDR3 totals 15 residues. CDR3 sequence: CASSATGGFSEKLFF. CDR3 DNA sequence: TGTGCCAGCAGTGCAACAGGGGGCTTCAGTGAAAAACTGTTTTTT.

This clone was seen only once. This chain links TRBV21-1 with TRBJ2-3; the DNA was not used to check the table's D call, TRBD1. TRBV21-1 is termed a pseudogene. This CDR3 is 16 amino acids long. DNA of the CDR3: TGTGCCAGCAGCAAACTTCCGGACAGGACAACAGATACGCAGTATTTT. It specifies CASSKLPDRTTDTQYF.

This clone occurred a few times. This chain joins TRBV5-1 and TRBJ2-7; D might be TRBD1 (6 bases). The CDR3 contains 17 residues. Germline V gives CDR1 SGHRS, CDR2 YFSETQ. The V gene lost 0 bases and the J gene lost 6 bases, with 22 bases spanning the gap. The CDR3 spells CASSLVGTRVGEVEQYF. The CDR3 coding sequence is TGCGCCAGCAGCTTGGTGGGGACACGGGTAGGGGAAGTCGAGCAGTACTTC.

Written as DNA, the CDR3 is TGCAGCGTCCAGGGACTAGCGGGAACCCATGAGACCCAGTACTTC. This translates into CSVQGLAGTHETQYF. V gene TRBV29-1 combines with J gene TRBJ2-5, with 13 bases identical to TRBD2. This CDR3 has 15 amino acids. The germline gives CDR1 SQVTM, CDR2 ANQGSEA. V dropped 6 bases and J dropped 5; count of bases not matched to a gene: 9.

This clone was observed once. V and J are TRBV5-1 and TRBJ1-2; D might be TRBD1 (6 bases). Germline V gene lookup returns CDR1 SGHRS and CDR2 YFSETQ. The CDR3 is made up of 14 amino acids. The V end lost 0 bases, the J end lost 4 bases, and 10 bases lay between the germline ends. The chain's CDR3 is CASSLGGGAYGYTF. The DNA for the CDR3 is TGCGCCAGCAGCTTGGGAGGGGGGGCCTATGGCTACACCTTC.

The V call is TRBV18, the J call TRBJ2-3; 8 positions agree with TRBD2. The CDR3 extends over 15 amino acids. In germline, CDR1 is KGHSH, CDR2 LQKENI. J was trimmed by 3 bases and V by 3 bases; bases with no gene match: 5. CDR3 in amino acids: CASSPLAGRTDTQYF. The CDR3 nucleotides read TGTGCCAGCTCACCTTTAGCGGGGAGGACAGATACGCAGTATTTT.

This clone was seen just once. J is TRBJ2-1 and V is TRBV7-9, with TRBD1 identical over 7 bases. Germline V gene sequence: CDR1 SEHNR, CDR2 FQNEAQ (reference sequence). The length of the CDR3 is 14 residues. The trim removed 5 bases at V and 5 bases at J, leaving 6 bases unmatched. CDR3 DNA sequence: TGTGCCAGCAGCCCTCTGGGGACAGACAATGAGCAGTTCTTC. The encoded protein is CASSPLGTDNEQFF.